The source of this T cell receptor (beta chain) is a study of blood T cells in healthy people across ages. This CDR3 is 15 amino acids long. J lost 5 bases, V lost 6 bases, and 5 bases had no gene match. The V gene's germline CDR1 is SGHTA and CDR2 FQGTGA. Study-wide points: When set beside aged donors, long-lived donors presented more naive CD4+ cells and higher diversity. Diversity of TCR beta correlated strongly with naive T cell percentage.

Through a sample-barcoded 5' primer and a J-beta primer mix, a second PCR was run for roughly 6 to 12 cycles. Each CDR3 protein is one row after TCRdb ran MiXCR on the 5' RACE reads. The sample has approximately 960,000 distinct CDR3 sequences; 25% to 35% are singletons. About this clonotype: The antigen is undetermined.

These sequences were also reported in another study, on T cells of mothers and their children. As that study records: The entire RNA extract went into cDNA synthesis at approximately 1.6 ug per 15 ul. Over 8.5 million reads per mother and around 3.2 million per child were obtained.

Material: blood. The receptor comes from a middle-aged woman in good health. The rearrangement links TRBV7-3 to TRBJ1-6; 9 nucleotides align to TRBD1. The CDR3 nucleotides read TGTGCCAGCAGGGCGGACAGGGGCAATAATTCACCCCTCCACTTT. This translates into CASRADRGNNSPLHF.